This T cell receptor beta chain was retrieved from a study of OX40 agonist ivuxolimab in advanced cancers. Broadly, across the study: Ivuxolimab was a fully human IgG2 agonistic monoclonal antibody targeting the costimulatory receptor OX40 (CD134). Prior anti-PD-1, anti-PD-L1 or anti-CTLA-4 therapy was permitted, and checkpoint inhibitors had been received by about 44% of dose-escalation patients. The purpose of peripheral TCRbeta sequencing was to test whether ivuxolimab changed TCR sequence diversity and led to clonal T-cell expansion. Of the 50 to 55 dose-escalation patients, hepatocellular carcinoma was present in 19, melanoma in approximately 15, renal cell carcinoma in 9 and head and neck cancer in 9. The paper covers the monotherapy dose-escalation part of the phase I ivuxolimab trial, which included N ≈ 50 patients. In the dose-escalation cohort, 65% to 90% of patients were male, and the mean age was roughly 60 years, with a range of 23 to 79. Intravenous ivuxolimab was administered to patients every 2 weeks at six dose levels: 0.01, 0.1, 0.3, 1.5, 3 and 10 mg/kg. Partial responses occurred in three dose-escalation patients: two with cutaneous melanoma and one with hepatocellular carcinoma. Results the study describes overall, beyond this receptor: At doses of 0.1 to 3.0 mg/kg, clonal expansion of both CD4+ and CD8+ blood T cells was observed from baseline to week 6. The antigen specificity of the peripheral T cells that underwent clonal expansion was not determined. After ivuxolimab, expanded clones were on average more numerous among CD8+ T cells than among CD4+ T cells. In the 0.1-3.0 mg/kg groups, partial responders had among the lowest normalized peripheral clonal expansion, particularly in CD8+ T cells. Low levels of normalized T-cell clonal expansion were also shown by some nonresponding patients.

CDR1 MNHEY and CDR2 SVGAGI were looked up in the germline V gene. The CDR3 holds 15 amino acids from the cysteine to the phenylalanine. Just CDR3 DNA is preserved here, 45 bases in frame from base 1. Germline trimming: 5 bases from V, 5 bases from J; junction bases outside gene matches: 7. For sequencing of the TCRbeta CDR3 region, genomic DNA was extracted from the sorted cells. The immunoSEQ Assay was used for sequencing of TCRbeta CDR3 regions. In its TCRdb copy, this immuneACCESS table keeps in-frame sequences only and misses some clones. Where compared with another copy, unresolved V genes explain less than half of these, and the others have no known cause. Present in this sample are approximately 82,000 clones, about nine tenths of which were seen just once. 0.6% to 0.7% of the sample lies in the top ten. The trial excluded patients who had a history of autoimmune disease or who were on systemic immunosuppression. Peripheral blood for TCR sequencing was drawn from every dose cohort at baseline, at cycle 4 day 1 and at cycle 7 day 1. Samples came from an open-label, multicenter, first-in-human phase I dose-escalation trial of ivuxolimab. The trial enrolled adults with locally advanced or metastatic head and neck squamous cell, hepatocellular, melanoma or renal cell carcinoma. Before TCR sequencing, CD4+ T cells and CD8+ T cells were sorted from peripheral blood as separate populations.

In the case of this clone: It has no known antigen specificity. No base-level quality is on record; no much larger clone is a single base apart.

Material: CD4+ or CD8+ T cells sorted from blood, obtained in a trial of the OX40 agonist ivuxolimab. The receptor was derived from an adult with an advanced solid tumor such as melanoma, head and neck, liver or kidney cancer. The receptor chain draws on TRBV6-5 and TRBJ2-2, with 8 middle bases fitting TRBD2. The CDR3 protein sequence reads: CASSAFSGVTGELFF. The sequence in DNA is TGTGCCAGCAGTGCCTTTAGCGGGGTAACCGGGGAGCTGTTTTTT.